The TCR beta chain described here comes from a study of blood T cell repertoires in COVID-19. About the study: Sites across the United States, Italy and Spain contributed samples from acute and convalescent COVID-19.

Clones were read by immunoSEQ multiplex PCR, and TCRdb kept only the in-frame ones, dropping some. Counted here are about 200,000 clones, less than 90% occurring once; the ten biggest clones make up 0.78%. CDR1 is SGDLS and CDR2 is YYNGEE in the germline V gene. CDR3 length equals 16 residues. V lost 0 bases and J lost 7, with 19 bases in between. This TCR was recovered from a woman in her 70s with acute or convalescent COVID-19. The sequenced sample was peripheral blood. The gene calls are TRBV9 and TRBJ1-2, with D tentatively TRBD1 (6 bases). The CDR3 sequence: CASSVDWGPLQGGYTF. CDR3 DNA: TGTGCCAGCAGCGTAGATTGGGGGCCCCTCCAGGGTGGCTACACCTTC.